This paragraph covers one T cell receptor beta chain sequence. Second-dose timings of about 4 or about 12 weeks were pooled. Profiled with immunoSEQ multiplex PCR; TCRdb holds only in-frame clones, not every one. The table lists some 190,000 clones, 85% to 95% of them singletons, with 1.5% to 2.5% in the top ten. This entry is derived from a study of T cell responses to AZD1222 COVID-19 vaccine. The CDR3 has 13 residues. Trimming stripped 5 bases from V and 4 bases from J, with 11 bases between. The germline CDR1 and CDR2 sequences are SEHNR and FQNEAQ (reference sequence). This material consisted of peripheral blood, taken 28 days after the second AZD1222 dose. This TCR came from an adult who received the AZD1222 COVID-19 vaccine. V usage is TRBV7-9 and J usage is TRBJ2-5; perhaps D is TRBD1 or TRBD2 (5 bases each). As DNA, the CDR3 is TGTGCCAGCAGCCCGGGACGGAGAGAGACCCAGTACTTC. It encodes CASSPGRRETQYF.